This note documents a single T cell receptor beta chain sequence. The target antigen is unknown. The sample comes from a study of blood T cells in healthy people across ages. The study's findings and limits: The study could not conclusively compare naive and antigen-experienced cells, given its unsorted PBMCs. Fewer expanded clones and more diversity marked long-lived versus aged donors.

The authors ran a second PCR of roughly 7 to 11 cycles using a sample-barcoded 5' primer and a J-beta primer mix. MiXCR, run by TCRdb on the 5' RACE reads, gives a single entry per CDR3 protein. The sample records about 760,000 distinct CDR3 sequences, 20% to 30% being singletons. The same specimen was also included in a second study, on T cells of mothers and their children. That paper states: Sequencing returned over 8 million TCR beta CDR3 reads per mother and some 3 million per child.

The TCR originated in a boy aged 10-17 years in good health. The specimen was blood.

As DNA, the CDR3 is TGTGCCAGCAGTGAACTAGCGGGGGGACCCCAGTACTTC. This codes for CASSELAGGPQYF. The rearrangement links TRBV2 to TRBJ2-5; 11 nucleotides line up with TRBD2. Germline CDR1 SNHLY, CDR2 FYNNEI. The CDR3 spans 13 residues. With V trimmed by 2 bases and J by 9 bases, 2 bases remained unmatched.